The 5 T cell receptor beta chains below come from one sample, sequenced in a study of early T cells in non-severe SARS-CoV-2 infection (dated by TCRdb to the early 2020s). Library preparation was by 5' RACE. The data were produced on a NextSeq 500. Clones were called with MiXCR by TCRdb after fastp trimmed the public reads at Q25, and only in-frame beta chains were retained. A single entry per CDR3 protein holds the most common genes and DNA from its merged rows. The sample profile shows around 31,000 distinct CDR3 sequences; 9% to 10% of them were found once. The ten most abundant clones make up roughly an eighth of the sample. The sequenced material came from whole blood. All receptors derive from an adult who was a healthcare worker with PCR-confirmed SARS-CoV-2 infection or an uninfected control (not recorded which).

This clonotype was counted many times. The genes are TRBV21-1 and TRBJ1-1. TRBV21-1 is deemed a pseudogene. This CDR3 has 13 residues. The CDR3 coding sequence is TGTGCCAGCAGCAAGTGGGATGGCACTGAAGCTTTCTTT. It specifies CASSKWDGTEAFF.

In its sample, this clonotype was seen many times. This chain connects TRBV9 to TRBJ2-3; a weak D match, TRBD2 (5 bases). This CDR3 is built from 19 residues. Trimming pared 4 bases from V and 5 bases from J, leaving 29 bases between. Germline CDR1 SGDLS, CDR2 YYNGEE. Written as DNA, the CDR3 is TGTGCCAGCAGCTCCTGTAGGGTATGGTTGGGTGCTGGGAGAGATACGCAGTATTTT. Protein sequence: CASSSCRVWLGAGRDTQYF. The variable domain in full, with the rest retrieved from reference TRBV9 and TRBJ2-3, is DSGVTQTPKHLITATGQRVTLRCSPRSGDLSVYWYQQSLDQGLQFLIQYYNGEERAKGNILERFSAQQFPDLHSELNLSSLELGDSALYFCASSSCRVWLGAGRDTQYFGPGTRLTVL.

This clonotype showed up many times. The chain recombines TRBV27 with TRBJ1-5; the match to TRBD1 covers 9 bases. CDR1 is MNHEY, CDR2 SMNVEV, per germline (reference sequence). CDR3 length: 13 amino acids. Trimming at V came to 4 bases and at J to 5 bases, leaving 0 bases not matched to a gene. The DNA for the CDR3 is TGTGCCAGCAGTTGGGACAGGGATCAGCCCCAGCATTTT. Translation gives CASSWDRDQPQHF.

This clonotype was recorded at least ten times. The chain joins TRBV20-1 to TRBJ1-2; TRBD1 aligns across 8 bases. In germline, CDR1 is DFQATT, CDR2 SNEGSKA (reference sequence). V lost 1 base to trimming and J lost 2 bases; unmatched junction nucleotides: 6. The CDR3 extends over 15 amino acids. CDR3: CSARGTGTMNYGYTF. CDR3 nucleotide sequence: TGCAGTGCTAGAGGGACAGGGACGATGAACTATGGCTACACCTTC.

This clonotype was seen only once. One base away lies a much larger clone, so this may be a sequencing read error. The rearrangement uses TRBV25-1 and TRBJ2-5; TRBD2 is a possible D gene (6 bases). The CDR3 runs 14 residues. Germline V gene sequence: CDR1 MGHDK, CDR2 SYGVNS. The ends were cut back, 3 bases at V and 2 bases at J, with 10 bases in the middle. This chain's CDR3 is CASSDREPQETQYF. DNA for the CDR3: TGTGCCAGCAGTGACCGGGAGCCACAAGAGACCCAGTACTTC.